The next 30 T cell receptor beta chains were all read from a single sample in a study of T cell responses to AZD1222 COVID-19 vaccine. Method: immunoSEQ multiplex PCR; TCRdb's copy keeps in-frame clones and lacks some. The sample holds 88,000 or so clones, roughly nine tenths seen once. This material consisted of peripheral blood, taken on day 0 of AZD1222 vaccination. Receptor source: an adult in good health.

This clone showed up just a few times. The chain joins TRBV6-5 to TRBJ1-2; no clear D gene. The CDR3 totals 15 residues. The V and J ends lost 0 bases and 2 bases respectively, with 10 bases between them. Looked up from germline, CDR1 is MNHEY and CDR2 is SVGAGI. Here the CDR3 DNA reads TGTGCCAGCAGTTACTCAAGGTTTACGAACTATGGCTACACCTTC. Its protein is CASSYSRFTNYGYTF.

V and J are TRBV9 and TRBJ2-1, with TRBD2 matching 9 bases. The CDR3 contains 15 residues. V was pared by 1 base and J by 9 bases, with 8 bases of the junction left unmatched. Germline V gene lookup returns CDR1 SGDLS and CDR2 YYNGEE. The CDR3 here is CASSVRVAGAGEQFF. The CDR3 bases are TGTGCCAGCAGCGTAAGGGTAGCGGGAGCCGGTGAGCAGTTCTTC.

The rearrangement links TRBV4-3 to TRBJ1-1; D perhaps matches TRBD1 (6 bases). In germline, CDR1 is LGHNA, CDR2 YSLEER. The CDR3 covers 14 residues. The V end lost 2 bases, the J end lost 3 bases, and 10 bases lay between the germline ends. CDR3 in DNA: TGCGCCAGCAGCCAAATGGACAGCTACACTGAAGCTTTCTTT. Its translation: CASSQMDSYTEAFF.

CDR3 sequence: CASSYSTRQVYEQYF. For the CDR3, the DNA is TGTGCCAGCAGTTACTCGACCCGACAGGTCTACGAGCAGTACTTC. The rearrangement uses TRBV6-2 or TRBV6-3 and TRBJ2-7; D is possibly TRBD1 (6 bases). From germline, CDR1 is MNHEY and CDR2 SVGEGT. The CDR3 contains 15 residues. With 0 bases removed from V and 3 bases from J, the gap between germline ends came to 12 bases.

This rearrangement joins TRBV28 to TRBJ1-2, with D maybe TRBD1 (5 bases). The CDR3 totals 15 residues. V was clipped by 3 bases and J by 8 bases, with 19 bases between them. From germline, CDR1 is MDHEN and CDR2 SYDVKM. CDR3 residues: CASSFIRRGVGGYTF. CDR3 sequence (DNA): TGTGCCAGCAGTTTTATACGTCGGGGGGTGGGCGGCTACACCTTC.

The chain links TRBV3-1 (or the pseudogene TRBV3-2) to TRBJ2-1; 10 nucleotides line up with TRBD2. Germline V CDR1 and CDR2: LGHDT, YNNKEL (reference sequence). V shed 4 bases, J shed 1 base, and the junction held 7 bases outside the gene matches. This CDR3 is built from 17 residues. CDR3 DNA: TGTGCCAGCAGCCCGCTTCCACTAGCGGGGTCCTACAATGAGCAGTTCTTC. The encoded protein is CASSPLPLAGSYNEQFF.

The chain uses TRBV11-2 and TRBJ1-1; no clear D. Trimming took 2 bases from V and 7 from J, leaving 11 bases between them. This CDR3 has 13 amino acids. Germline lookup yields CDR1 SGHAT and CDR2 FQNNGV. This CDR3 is CASSLPGSYEAFF. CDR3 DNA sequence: TGTGCCAGCAGCTTACCCGGATCCTATGAAGCTTTCTTT.

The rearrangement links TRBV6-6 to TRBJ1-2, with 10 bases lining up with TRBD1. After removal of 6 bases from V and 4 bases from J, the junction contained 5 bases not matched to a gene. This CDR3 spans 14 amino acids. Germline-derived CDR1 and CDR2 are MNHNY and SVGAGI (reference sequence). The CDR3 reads CASRTGTGVYGYTF. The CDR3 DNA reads TGTGCCAGCAGAACCGGGACAGGGGTCTATGGCTACACCTTC.

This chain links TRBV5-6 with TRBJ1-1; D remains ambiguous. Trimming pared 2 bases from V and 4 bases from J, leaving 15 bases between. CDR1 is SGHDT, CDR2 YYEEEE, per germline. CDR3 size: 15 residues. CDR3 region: CASSFFAGWGTEAFF. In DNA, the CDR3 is TGTGCCAGCAGCTTTTTTGCAGGCTGGGGCACTGAAGCTTTCTTT.

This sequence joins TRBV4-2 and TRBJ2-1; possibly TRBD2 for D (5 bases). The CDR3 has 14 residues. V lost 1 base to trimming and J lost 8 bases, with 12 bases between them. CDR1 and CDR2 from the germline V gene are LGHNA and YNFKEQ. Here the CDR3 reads CASSQAASSHEQFF. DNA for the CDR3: TGTGCCAGCAGCCAAGCGGCTAGCTCCCATGAGCAGTTCTTC.

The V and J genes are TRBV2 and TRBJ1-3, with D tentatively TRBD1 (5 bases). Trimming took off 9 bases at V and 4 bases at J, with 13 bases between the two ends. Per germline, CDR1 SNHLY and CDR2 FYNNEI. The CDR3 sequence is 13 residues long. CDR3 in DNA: TGTGCCAGTCTCAGGGCGGGCGGAAACACCATATATTTT. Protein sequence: CASLRAGGNTIYF.

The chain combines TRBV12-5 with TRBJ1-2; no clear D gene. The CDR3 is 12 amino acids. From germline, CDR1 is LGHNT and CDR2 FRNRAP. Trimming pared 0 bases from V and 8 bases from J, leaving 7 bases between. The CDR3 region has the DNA TGTGCTAGTGGTTTGGTGGTTGACGGCTACACCTTC. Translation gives CASGLVVDGYTF.

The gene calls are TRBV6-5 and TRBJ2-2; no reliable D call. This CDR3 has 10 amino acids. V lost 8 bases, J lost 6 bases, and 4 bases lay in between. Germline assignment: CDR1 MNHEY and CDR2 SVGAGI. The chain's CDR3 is CASAAGELFF. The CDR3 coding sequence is TGTGCCAGCGCGGCCGGGGAGCTGTTTTTT.

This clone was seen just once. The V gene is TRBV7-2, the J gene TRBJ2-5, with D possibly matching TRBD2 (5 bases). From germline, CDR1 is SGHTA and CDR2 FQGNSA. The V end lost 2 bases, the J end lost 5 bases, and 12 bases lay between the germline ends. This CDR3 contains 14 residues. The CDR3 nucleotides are TGTGCCAGCAGCTTATATGCGGGCACGGAGACCCAGTACTTC. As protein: CASSLYAGTETQYF.

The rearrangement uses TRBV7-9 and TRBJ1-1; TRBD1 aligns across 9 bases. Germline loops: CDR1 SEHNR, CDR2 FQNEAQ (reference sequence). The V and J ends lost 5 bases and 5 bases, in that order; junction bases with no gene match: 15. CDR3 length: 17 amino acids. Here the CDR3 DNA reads TGTGCCAGCAGCCCCCGACAGGGGGTAAGGCGGGATACTGAAGCTTTCTTT. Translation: CASSPRQGVRRDTEAFF.

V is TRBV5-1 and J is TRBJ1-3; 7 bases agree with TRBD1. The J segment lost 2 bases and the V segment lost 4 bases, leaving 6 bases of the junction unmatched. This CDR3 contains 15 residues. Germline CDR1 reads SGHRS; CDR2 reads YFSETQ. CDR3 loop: CASSQTGTTGNTIYF. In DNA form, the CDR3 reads TGCGCCAGCAGCCAGACAGGGACTACTGGAAACACCATATATTTT.

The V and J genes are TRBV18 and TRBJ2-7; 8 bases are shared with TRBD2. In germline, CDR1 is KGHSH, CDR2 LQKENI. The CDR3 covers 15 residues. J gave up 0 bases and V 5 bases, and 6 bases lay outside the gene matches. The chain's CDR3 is CASSGGGTFSYEQYF. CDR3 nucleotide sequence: TGTGCCAGCTCAGGCGGGGGGACTTTCTCCTACGAGCAGTACTTC.

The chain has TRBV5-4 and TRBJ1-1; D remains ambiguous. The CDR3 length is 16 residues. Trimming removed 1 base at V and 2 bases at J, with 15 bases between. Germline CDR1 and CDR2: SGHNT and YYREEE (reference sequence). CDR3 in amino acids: CASSLSSFTANTEAFF. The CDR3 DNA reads TGTGCCAGCAGCTTGTCGTCTTTCACGGCCAACACTGAAGCTTTCTTT.

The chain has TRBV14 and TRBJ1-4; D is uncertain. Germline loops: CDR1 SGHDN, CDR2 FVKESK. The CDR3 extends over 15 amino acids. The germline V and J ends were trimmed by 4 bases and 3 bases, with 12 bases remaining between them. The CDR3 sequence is CASSLLGKANEKLFF. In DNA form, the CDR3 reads TGTGCCAGCAGCCTCTTAGGGAAGGCTAATGAAAAACTGTTTTTT.

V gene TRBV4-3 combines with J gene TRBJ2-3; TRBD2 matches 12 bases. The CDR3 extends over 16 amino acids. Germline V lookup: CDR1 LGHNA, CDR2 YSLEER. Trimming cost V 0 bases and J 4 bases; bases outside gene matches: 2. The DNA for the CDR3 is TGCGCCAGCAGCCAAGATCTAGCGGGGGGGCCAGATACGCAGTATTTT. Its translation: CASSQDLAGGPDTQYF.

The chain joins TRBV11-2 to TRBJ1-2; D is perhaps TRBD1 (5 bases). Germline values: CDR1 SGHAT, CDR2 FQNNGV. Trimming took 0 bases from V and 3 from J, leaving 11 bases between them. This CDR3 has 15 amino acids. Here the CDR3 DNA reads TGTGCCAGCAGCTTAGACCCGGGACGGCACTATGGCTACACCTTC. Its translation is CASSLDPGRHYGYTF.

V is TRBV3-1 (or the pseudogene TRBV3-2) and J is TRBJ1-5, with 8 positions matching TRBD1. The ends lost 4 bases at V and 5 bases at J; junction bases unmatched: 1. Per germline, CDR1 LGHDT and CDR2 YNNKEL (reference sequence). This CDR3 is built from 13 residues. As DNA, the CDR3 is TGTGCCAGCAGCCCGGACAGGGATCAGCCCCAGCATTTT. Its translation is CASSPDRDQPQHF.

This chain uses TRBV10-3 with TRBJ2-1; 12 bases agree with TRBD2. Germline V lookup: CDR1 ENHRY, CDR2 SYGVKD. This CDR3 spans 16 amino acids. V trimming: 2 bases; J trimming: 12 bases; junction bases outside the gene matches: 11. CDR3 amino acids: CAISESASGGGGGQFF. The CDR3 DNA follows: TGTGCCATCAGTGAGAGTGCTAGCGGGGGGGGAGGAGGGCAGTTCTTC.

DNA of the CDR3: TGTGCCAGCAGTTACTCAGGGTGGGAGACCCAGTACTTC. This encodes CASSYSGWETQYF. This rearrangement joins TRBV6-5 to TRBJ2-5; D is uncertain. Per the germline V gene, CDR1 is MNHEY and CDR2 is SVGAGI. This CDR3 has 13 residues. Trimming took off 0 bases at V and 5 bases at J, with 7 bases between the two ends.

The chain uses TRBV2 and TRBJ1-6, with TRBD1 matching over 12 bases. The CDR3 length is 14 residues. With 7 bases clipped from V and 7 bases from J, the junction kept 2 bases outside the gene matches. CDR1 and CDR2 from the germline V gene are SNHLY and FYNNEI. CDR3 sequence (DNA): TGTGCCAGCACCGGGACAGGGGGCAATTCACCCCTCCACTTT. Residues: CASTGTGGNSPLHF.

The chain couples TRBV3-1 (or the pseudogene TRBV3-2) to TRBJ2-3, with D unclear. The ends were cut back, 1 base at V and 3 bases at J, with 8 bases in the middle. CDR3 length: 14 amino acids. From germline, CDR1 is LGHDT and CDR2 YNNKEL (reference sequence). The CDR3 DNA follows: TGTGCCAGCAGCCAAGGAGTGGGAACAGATACGCAGTATTTT. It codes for CASSQGVGTDTQYF.

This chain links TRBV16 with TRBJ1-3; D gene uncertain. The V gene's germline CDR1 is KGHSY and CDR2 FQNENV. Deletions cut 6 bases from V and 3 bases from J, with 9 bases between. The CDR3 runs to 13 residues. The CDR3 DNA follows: TGTGCCAGCAGTCGAAAGGGTGGAAACACCATATATTTT. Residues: CASSRKGGNTIYF.

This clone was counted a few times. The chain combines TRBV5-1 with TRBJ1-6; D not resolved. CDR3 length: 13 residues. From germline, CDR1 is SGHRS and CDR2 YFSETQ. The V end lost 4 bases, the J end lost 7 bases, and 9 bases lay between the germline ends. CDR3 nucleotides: TGCGCCAGCAGCGACCTGGGGAATTCACCCCTCCACTTT. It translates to CASSDLGNSPLHF. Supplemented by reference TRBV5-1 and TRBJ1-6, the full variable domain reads KAGVTQTPRYLIKTRGQQVTLSCSPISGHRSVSWYQQTPGQGLQFLFEYFSETQRNKGNFPGRFSGRQFSNSRSEMNVSTLELGDSALYLCASSDLGNSPLHFGNGTRLTVT.

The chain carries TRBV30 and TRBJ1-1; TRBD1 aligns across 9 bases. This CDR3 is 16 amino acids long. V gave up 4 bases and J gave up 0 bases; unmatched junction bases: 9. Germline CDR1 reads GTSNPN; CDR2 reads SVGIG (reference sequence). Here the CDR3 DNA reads TGTGCCTGGACCCCCGGGACAGGGCTCATGAACACTGAAGCTTTCTTT. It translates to CAWTPGTGLMNTEAFF.

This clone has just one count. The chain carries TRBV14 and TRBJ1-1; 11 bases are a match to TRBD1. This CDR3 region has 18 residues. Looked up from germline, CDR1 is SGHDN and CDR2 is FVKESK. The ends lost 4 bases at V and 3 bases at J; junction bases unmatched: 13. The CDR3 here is CASSPRPSRDRGDTEAFF. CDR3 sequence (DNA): TGTGCCAGCAGCCCACGTCCAAGCCGGGACAGGGGGGACACTGAAGCTTTCTTT.